These 8 T cell receptor beta chains were sequenced from one sample in a study of vaccination and CD4 T cells after COVID-19. Cultured CD4+ T cell DNA underwent sequencing with the Oncomine TCR Beta short-read assay. From the PCR reads, TCRdb called clonotypes with MiXCR, one entry per CDR3 protein. Of about 17,000 distinct CDR3 sequences listed, over 50% are singletons. The sample's time point: late sampling 161 to 241 days after vaccination in a few convalescent patients. Treatment defined: roughly 10-day PBMC culture with coronavirus spike peptide pools or control peptides (ViraFEST assay). No cognate antigen is known for these TCRs. Material: CD4+ T cells from blood, cultured in vitro, obtained about 7 months after SARS-CoV-2 vaccination. The receptors come from a human donor who had recovered from COVID-19.

The V and J genes are TRBV20-1 and TRBJ1-6; D not certain. With 2 bases removed from V and 8 bases from J, the gap between germline ends came to 13 bases. The CDR3 consists of 14 residues. CDR1 and CDR2 (germline): DFQATT, SNEGSKA (reference sequence). CDR3 protein: CSARPPGRDSPLHF. The DNA for the CDR3 is TGCAGTGCTAGACCCCCTGGGCGGGATTCACCCCTCCACTTT.

The V gene is TRBV20-1, the J gene TRBJ2-3, with a weak D call TRBD1 (5 bases). The CDR3 spans 14 residues. Germline values: CDR1 DFQATT, CDR2 SNEGSKA (reference sequence). With 5 bases removed from V and 2 bases from J, the gap between germline ends came to 14 bases. CDR3 protein: CSAGPRTPTDTQYF. CDR3 in DNA: TGCAGTGCTGGACCGAGGACACCCACAGATACGCAGTATTTT.

Concerning this clonotype itself: One end of the junction varies from germline; a read error may be responsible. The V call is TRBV18, the J call TRBJ2-3; D is uncertain. Germline V CDR1 and CDR2: KGHSH, LQKENI. The CDR3 covers 15 residues. In nucleotides, the CDR3 is TGTGCCAGCTCACCACCCACACGGGCCACAGATATGCAGTATTTT. Protein sequence: CASSPPTRATDMQYF.

This clonotype has a handful of counts. The chain uses TRBV20-1 and TRBJ2-5, with 7 bases that match TRBD1. The CDR3 sequence is 13 residues long. The V gene end was trimmed by 5 bases and the J gene end by 5 bases; junction bases not matched to a gene: 8. The germline CDR1 and CDR2 sequences are DFQATT and SNEGSKA (reference sequence). The CDR3 spells CSASRQGTETQYF. The CDR3 DNA sequence: TGCAGTGCTTCTCGACAGGGAACGGAGACCCAGTACTTC.

J is TRBJ2-1 and V is TRBV2, with a weak D call TRBD2 (6 bases). Germline CDR1 and CDR2: SNHLY and FYNNEI. Trimming left V 10 bases short and J 5 bases short, with 21 bases between. This CDR3 is 15 amino acids long. DNA for the CDR3: TGTGCCACCATGCCGGGACTCACCATGAACAATGAGCAGTTCTTC. It translates to CATMPGLTMNNEQFF.

This clonotype has just a few counts. The V and J genes are TRBV6-1 and TRBJ1-1; D gene ambiguous. The V gene's germline CDR1 is MNHNS and CDR2 SASEGT. Trimming took off 3 bases at V and 3 bases at J, with 8 bases between the two ends. CDR3 size: 13 residues. The chain's CDR3 is CASSEYGDTEAFF. CDR3 coding DNA: TGTGCCAGCAGTGAGTATGGGGACACTGAAGCTTTCTTT.

The genes are TRBV7-2 and TRBJ1-1, with TRBD1 as a possible D gene (5 bases). Germline lookup yields CDR1 SGHTA and CDR2 FQGNSA. Between the trimmed V and J ends, which lost 3 bases and 5 bases, there was a span of 13 bases. The CDR3 spans 14 residues. The DNA for the CDR3 is TGTGCCAGCAGCTTTGTCCAGGGTGGAACTGAAGCTTTCTTT. This codes for CASSFVQGGTEAFF.

V and J are TRBV24-1 and TRBJ1-2; D possibly corresponds to TRBD1 (5 bases). Germline assignment: CDR1 KGHDR and CDR2 SFDVKD. This CDR3 has 13 residues. V lost 7 bases, J lost 8 bases, and 16 bases lay in between. The CDR3 DNA is TGTGCCACCAGACCCAGGGTGGCTGGAGGCTACACCTTC. Translating it yields CATRPRVAGGYTF.